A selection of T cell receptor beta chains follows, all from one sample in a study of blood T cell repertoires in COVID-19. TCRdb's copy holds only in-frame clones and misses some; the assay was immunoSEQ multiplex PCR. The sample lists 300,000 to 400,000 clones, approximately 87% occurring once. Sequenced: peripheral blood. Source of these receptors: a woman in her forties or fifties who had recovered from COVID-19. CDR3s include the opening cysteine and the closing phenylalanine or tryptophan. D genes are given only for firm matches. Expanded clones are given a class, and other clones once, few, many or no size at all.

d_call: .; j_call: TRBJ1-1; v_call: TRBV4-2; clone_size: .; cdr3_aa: CASSQVAGGNTEAFF; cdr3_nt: TGTGCCAGCAGCCAAGTTGCGGGGGGGAACACTGAAGCTTTCTTT
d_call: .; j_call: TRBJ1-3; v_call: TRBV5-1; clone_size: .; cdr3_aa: CASSEQGSPGNTIYF; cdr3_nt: TGCGCCAGCAGTGAACAGGGATCGCCTGGAAACACCATATATTTT
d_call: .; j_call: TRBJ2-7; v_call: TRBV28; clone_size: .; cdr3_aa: CASRQAYEQYF; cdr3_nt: TGTGCCAGCAGACAGGCCTACGAGCAGTACTTC
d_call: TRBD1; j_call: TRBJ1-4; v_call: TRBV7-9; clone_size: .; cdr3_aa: CASSHRGQAGNEKLFF; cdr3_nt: TGTGCCAGCAGCCACCGTGGACAGGCCGGGAATGAAAAACTGTTTTTT
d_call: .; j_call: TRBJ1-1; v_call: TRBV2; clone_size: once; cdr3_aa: CATRRGQNTEAFF; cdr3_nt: TGTGCCACTAGGAGGGGCCAGAACACTGAAGCTTTCTTT
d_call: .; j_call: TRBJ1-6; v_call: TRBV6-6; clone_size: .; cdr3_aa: CASSSSGRGNSPLHF; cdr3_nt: TGTGCCAGCAGTAGTTCGGGCCGGGGGAATTCACCCCTCCACTTT
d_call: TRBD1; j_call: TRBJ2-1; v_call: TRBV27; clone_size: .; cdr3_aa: CASSLRDRGFYNEQFF; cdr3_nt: TGTGCCAGCAGTCTGCGGGACAGGGGGTTTTACAATGAGCAGTTCTTC
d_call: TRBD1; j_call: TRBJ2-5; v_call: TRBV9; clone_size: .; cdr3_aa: CASSVGGQGLETQYF; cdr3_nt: TGTGCCAGCAGCGTAGGGGGACAGGGGCTGGAGACCCAGTACTTC
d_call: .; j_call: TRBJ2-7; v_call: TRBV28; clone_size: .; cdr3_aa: CASSLFAGGDPYEQYF; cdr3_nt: TGTGCCAGCAGTTTATTCGCGGGTGGGGATCCCTACGAGCAGTACTTC
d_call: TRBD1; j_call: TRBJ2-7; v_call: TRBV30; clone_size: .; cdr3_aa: CAWSIRTGFSYEQYF; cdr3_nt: TGTGCCTGGAGTATTAGGACAGGATTTTCCTACGAGCAGTACTTC
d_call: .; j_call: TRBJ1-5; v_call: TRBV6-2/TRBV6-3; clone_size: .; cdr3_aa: CASSLRTALMDQPQHF; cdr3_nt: TGTGCCAGCAGTTTAAGGACAGCGCTGATGGATCAGCCCCAGCATTTT
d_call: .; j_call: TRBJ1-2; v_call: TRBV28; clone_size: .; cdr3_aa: CASSSRVGGYTF; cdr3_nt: TGTGCCAGCAGTTCCAGGGTGGGTGGCTACACCTTC
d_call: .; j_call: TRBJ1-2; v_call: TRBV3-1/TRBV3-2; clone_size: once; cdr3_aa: CASSQADYGYTF; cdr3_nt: TGTGCCAGCAGCCAAGCTGACTATGGCTACACCTTC
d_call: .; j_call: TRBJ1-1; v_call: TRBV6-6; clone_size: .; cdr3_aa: CASNPDITSTEAFF; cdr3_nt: TGTGCCAGCAACCCGGACATAACGAGCACTGAAGCTTTCTTT
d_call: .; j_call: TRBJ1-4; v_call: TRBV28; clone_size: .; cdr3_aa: CASSLSGGELFF; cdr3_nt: TGTGCCAGCAGTTTATCGGGGGGCGAACTGTTTTTT
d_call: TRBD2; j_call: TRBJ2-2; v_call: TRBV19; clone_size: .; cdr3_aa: CASNRLGLAGGGKNTGELFF; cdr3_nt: TGTGCCAGTAACCGACTCGGGCTAGCGGGAGGCGGGAAGAACACCGGGGAGCTGTTTTTT
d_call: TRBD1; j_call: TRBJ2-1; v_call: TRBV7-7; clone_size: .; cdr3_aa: CASSPGDRGSDEQFF; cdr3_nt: TGTGCTAGCAGCCCCGGGGACAGGGGGAGCGATGAGCAGTTCTTC
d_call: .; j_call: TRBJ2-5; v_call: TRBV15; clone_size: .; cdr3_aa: CATSRDRTEETQYF; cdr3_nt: TGTGCCACCAGCAGAGATCGGACTGAAGAGACCCAGTACTTC
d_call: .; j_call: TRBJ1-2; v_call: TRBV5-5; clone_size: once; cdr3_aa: CASSLAQEGYTF; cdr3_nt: TGTGCCAGCAGCTTGGCCCAGGAAGGCTACACCTTC
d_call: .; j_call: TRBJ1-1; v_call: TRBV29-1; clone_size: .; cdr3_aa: CSVNIMNTEAFF; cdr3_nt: TGCAGCGTTAACATAATGAACACTGAAGCTTTCTTT
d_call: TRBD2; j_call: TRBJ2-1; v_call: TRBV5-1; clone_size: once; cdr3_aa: CASSLATSGFYNEQFF; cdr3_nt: TGCGCCAGCAGCTTGGCCACTAGCGGGTTCTACAATGAGCAGTTCTTC
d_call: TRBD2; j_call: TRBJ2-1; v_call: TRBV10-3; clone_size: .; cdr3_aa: CAISELTSGSYNEQFF; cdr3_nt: TGTGCCATCAGTGAGTTAACTAGCGGTTCCTACAATGAGCAGTTCTTC
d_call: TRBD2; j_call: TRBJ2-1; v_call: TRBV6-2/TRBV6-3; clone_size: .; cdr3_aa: CASSYRTSGGRSEQFF; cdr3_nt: TGTGCCAGCAGTTACCGGACTAGCGGGGGGCGGAGTGAGCAGTTCTTC
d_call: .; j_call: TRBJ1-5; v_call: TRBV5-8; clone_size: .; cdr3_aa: CATQPRARNQPQHF; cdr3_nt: TGTGCCACCCAACCCAGGGCCCGCAATCAGCCCCAGCATTTT
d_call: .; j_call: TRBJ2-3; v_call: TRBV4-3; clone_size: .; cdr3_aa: CASSRVLGTDTQYF; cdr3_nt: TGCGCCAGCAGCCGAGTACTTGGCACAGATACGCAGTATTTT
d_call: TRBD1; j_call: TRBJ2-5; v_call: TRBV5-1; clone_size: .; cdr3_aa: CASSLEGGAETQYF; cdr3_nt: TGCGCCAGCAGCTTGGAAGGGGGCGCAGAGACCCAGTACTTC
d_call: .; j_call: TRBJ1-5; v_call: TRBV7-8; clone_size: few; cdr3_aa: CASSARGGSNQPQHF; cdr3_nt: TGTGCCAGCAGCGCCAGGGGCGGAAGCAATCAGCCCCAGCATTTT
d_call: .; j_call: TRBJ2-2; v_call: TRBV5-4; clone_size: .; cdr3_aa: CASSLRPAGTGELFF; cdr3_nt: TGTGCCAGCAGCTTAAGGCCGGCGGGCACCGGGGAGCTGTTTTTT
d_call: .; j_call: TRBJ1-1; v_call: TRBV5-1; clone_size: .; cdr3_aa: CASSLGARLIPAEAFF; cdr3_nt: TGCGCCAGCAGCTTGGGGGCTCGGCTCATCCCCGCTGAAGCTTTCTTT
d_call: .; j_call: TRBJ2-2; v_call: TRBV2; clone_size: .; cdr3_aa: CASRGVRGTTGELFF; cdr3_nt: TGTGCCAGCAGAGGTGTACGGGGTACCACCGGGGAGCTGTTTTTT
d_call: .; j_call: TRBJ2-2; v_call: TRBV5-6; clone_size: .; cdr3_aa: CASSSGINTGELFF; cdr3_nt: TGTGCCAGCAGCTCGGGAATAAACACCGGGGAGCTGTTTTTT
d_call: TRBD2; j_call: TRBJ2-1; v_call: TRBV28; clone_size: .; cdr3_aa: CASRSSGDSLHEQFF; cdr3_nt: TGTGCCAGCAGGAGTAGCGGGGACTCTCTTCATGAGCAGTTCTTC
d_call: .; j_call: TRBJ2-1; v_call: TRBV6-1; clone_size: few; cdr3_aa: CASSETGGGLEQFF; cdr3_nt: TGTGCCAGCAGTGAGACCGGGGGAGGTCTTGAGCAGTTCTTC
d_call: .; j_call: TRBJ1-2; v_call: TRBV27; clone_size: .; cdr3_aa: CASSEGVPGGYTF; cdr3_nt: TGTGCCAGCAGTGAGGGGGTCCCCGGGGGCTACACCTTC
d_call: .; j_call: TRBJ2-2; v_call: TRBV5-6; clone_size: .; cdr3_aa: CASSRRRTNTGELFF; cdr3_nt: TGTGCCAGCAGCCGGCGGAGGACTAACACCGGGGAGCTGTTTTTT
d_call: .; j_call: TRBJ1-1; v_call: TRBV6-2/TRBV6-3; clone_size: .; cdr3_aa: CASSYTSSTEAFF; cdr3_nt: TGTGCCAGCAGTTACACAAGTTCCACTGAAGCTTTCTTT
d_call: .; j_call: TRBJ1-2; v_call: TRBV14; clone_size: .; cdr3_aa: CASSQEVFFPGDGYTF; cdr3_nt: TGTGCCAGCAGCCAAGAGGTATTTTTCCCAGGGGATGGCTACACCTTC
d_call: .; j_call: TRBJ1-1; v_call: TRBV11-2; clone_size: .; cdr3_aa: CASSLTGRLNTEAFF; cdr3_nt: TGTGCCAGCAGCTTAACCGGGAGATTGAACACTGAAGCTTTCTTT
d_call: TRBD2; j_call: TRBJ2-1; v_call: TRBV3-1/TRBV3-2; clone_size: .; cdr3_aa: CASSQGLAGAGNEQFF; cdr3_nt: TGTGCCAGCAGCCAAGGACTAGCGGGAGCGGGAAATGAGCAGTTCTTC
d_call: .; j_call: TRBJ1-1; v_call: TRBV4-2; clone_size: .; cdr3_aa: CASSKDQGYITEAFF; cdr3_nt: TGTGCCAGCAGCAAAGATCAGGGGTATATCACTGAAGCTTTCTTT
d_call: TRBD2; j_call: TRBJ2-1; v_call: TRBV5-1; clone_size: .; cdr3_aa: CASSVELAGGLTEQFF; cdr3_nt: TGCGCCAGCAGCGTGGAACTAGCGGGGGGGCTTACTGAGCAGTTCTTC
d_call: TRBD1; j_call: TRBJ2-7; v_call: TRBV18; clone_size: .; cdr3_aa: CASSPFRGQGSYEQYF; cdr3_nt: TGTGCCAGCTCACCTTTTAGGGGACAGGGAAGCTACGAGCAGTACTTC
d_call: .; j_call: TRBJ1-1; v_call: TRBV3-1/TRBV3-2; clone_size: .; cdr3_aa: CASSPQGFGSEAFF; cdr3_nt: TGTGCCAGCAGCCCACAGGGATTCGGTTCTGAAGCTTTCTTT
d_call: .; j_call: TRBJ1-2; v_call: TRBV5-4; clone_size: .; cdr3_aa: CASSLRSGSYTF; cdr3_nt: TGTGCCAGCAGCTTGAGGTCGGGAAGCTACACCTTC
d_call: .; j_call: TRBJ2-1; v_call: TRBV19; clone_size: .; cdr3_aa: CASTTGTRINNEQFF; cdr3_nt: TGTGCCAGCACCACAGGTACCCGAATTAACAATGAGCAGTTCTTC
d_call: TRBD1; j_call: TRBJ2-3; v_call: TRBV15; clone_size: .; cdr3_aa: CATSAPGTGWYTQYF; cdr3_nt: TGTGCCACCAGCGCCCCCGGGACAGGCTGGTATACGCAGTATTTT
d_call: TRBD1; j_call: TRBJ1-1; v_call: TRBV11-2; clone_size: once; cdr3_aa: CASSFPTGGLNTEAFF; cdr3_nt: TGTGCCAGCAGCTTCCCTACAGGGGGCCTGAACACTGAAGCTTTCTTT
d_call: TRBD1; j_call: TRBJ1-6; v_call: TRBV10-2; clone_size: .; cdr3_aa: CASSESGTGDSPLHF; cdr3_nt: TGCGCCAGCAGTGAGTCCGGGACAGGGGATTCACCCCTCCACTTT
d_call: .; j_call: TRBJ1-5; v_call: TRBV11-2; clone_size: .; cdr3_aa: CASSLDLRRGSNQPQHF; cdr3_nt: TGTGCCAGCAGCTTAGATCTCAGACGGGGGAGCAATCAGCCCCAGCATTTT